Listed below are T cell receptor beta chains from one sample, sequenced in a study of control samples from healthy donors and cancer patients. Generated by immunoSEQ multiplex PCR, the TCRdb table keeps only in-frame clones and is missing some. The sample contains 150,000 to 200,000 clones, 90% to 95% of which appear only once. The sample consisted of blood. These receptors all come from a woman in her twenties or thirties in good health. Both conserved end residues are part of each CDR3. D genes are given only for firm matches. Only some rows state a clone size, as once, few, many or a class for expanded clones.

size,V,J,D,CDR3,DNA
-,TRBV19,TRBJ1-3,TRBD1,CASSIRDSSGNTIYF,TGTGCCAGTAGTATAAGGGACAGCTCTGGAAACACCATATATTTT
-,TRBV29-1,TRBJ2-1,TRBD2,CSVGGRGEQFF,TGCAGCGTTGGGGGGAGGGGTGAGCAGTTCTTC
-,TRBV4-3,TRBJ2-7,TRBD1,CASSQAGGHEQYF,TGCGCCAGCAGCCAAGCAGGGGGCCACGAGCAGTACTTC
-,TRBV6-5,TRBJ2-2,-,CASSYQTRNTGELFF,TGTGCCAGCAGTTACCAGACTCGAAACACCGGGGAGCTGTTTTTT
-,TRBV4-1,TRBJ1-3,-,CASSPGYISGNTIYF,TGCGCCAGCAGCCCAGGGTATATCTCTGGAAACACCATATATTTT
-,TRBV4-2,TRBJ2-7,TRBD2,CASSQEFRTSASYEQYF,TGTGCCAGCAGCCAAGAGTTTAGGACTAGCGCTTCCTACGAGCAGTACTTC
-,TRBV9,TRBJ2-3,-,CASSGDLSTDTQYF,TGTGCCAGCAGCGGAGACTTGAGCACAGATACGCAGTATTTT
-,TRBV14,TRBJ2-7,TRBD1,CASSPGQGSYEQYF,TGTGCCAGCAGTCCGGGACAGGGGTCCTACGAGCAGTACTTC
few,TRBV12-3/TRBV12-4,TRBJ1-5,-,CASTGRSNQPQHF,TGTGCCAGCACAGGGCGGAGCAATCAGCCCCAGCATTTT
-,TRBV9,TRBJ2-2,-,CASSVVVTGELFF,TGTGCCAGCAGCGTAGTGGTCACCGGGGAGCTGTTTTTT
few,TRBV15,TRBJ2-2,TRBD2,CATSREGGDTGELFF,TGTGCCACCAGCAGAGAGGGGGGGGACACCGGGGAGCTGTTTTTT
-,TRBV3-1/TRBV3-2,TRBJ2-7,TRBD2,CASSQAKFTSVRYEQYF,TGTGCCAGCAGCCAAGCCAAGTTTACTAGCGTGAGATACGAGCAGTACTTC
-,TRBV7-9,TRBJ1-1,-,CASSFLSQNTEAFF,TGTGCCAGCAGCTTTTTATCCCAGAACACTGAAGCTTTCTTT
-,TRBV7-3,TRBJ2-7,TRBD2,CASSYELAGGRHEQYF,TGTGCCAGCAGCTATGAGCTAGCGGGGGGGCGGCACGAGCAGTACTTC
-,TRBV3-1/TRBV3-2,TRBJ2-5,TRBD1,CASSPSGTGGETQYF,TGTGCCAGCAGCCCGTCTGGGACAGGGGGAGAGACCCAGTACTTC
-,TRBV7-7,TRBJ2-5,-,CASSPTGTQETQYF,TGTGCTAGCAGCCCCACCGGGACCCAAGAGACCCAGTACTTC
once,TRBV5-1,TRBJ2-1,TRBD2,CASSTRTSGEKTYNEQFF,TGCGCCAGCAGCACCCGGACTAGCGGGGAGAAAACCTACAATGAGCAGTTCTTC
-,TRBV5-4,TRBJ2-5,TRBD2,CASSLDGLAGETQYF,TGTGCCAGCAGCTTGGACGGACTAGCGGGTGAGACCCAGTACTTC
-,TRBV25-1,TRBJ2-1,TRBD2,CASSEYGAGDLYNEQFF,TGTGCCAGCAGTGAATATGGGGCGGGAGATCTCTACAATGAGCAGTTCTTC
-,TRBV6-2/TRBV6-3,TRBJ2-3,-,CASSYAGEDTQYF,TGTGCCAGCAGTTACGCAGGGGAAGATACGCAGTATTTT
-,TRBV29-1,TRBJ2-7,TRBD1,CSVDLGTGPYEQYF,TGCAGCGTTGATTTAGGGACAGGACCCTACGAGCAGTACTTC
-,TRBV11-2,TRBJ2-7,-,CASSLDRGYEQYF,TGTGCCAGCAGCTTAGATCGGGGATACGAGCAGTACTTC
-,TRBV11-1,TRBJ2-1,TRBD2,CASSRSGSSYNEQFF,TGTGCCAGCAGCCGTAGCGGGAGTAGCTACAATGAGCAGTTCTTC
-,TRBV29-1,TRBJ1-4,TRBD1,CSVGRGRYEKLFF,TGCAGCGTTGGGAGGGGGCGGTATGAAAAACTGTTTTTT
-,TRBV18,TRBJ1-2,-,CASSPLDKNYGYTF,TGTGCCAGCTCACCGCTAGACAAGAACTATGGCTACACCTTC
-,TRBV18,TRBJ1-1,-,CASSPVTGSDTEAFF,TGTGCCAGCTCACCCGTAACCGGGTCGGACACTGAAGCTTTCTTT
-,TRBV7-3,TRBJ2-2,-,CASSLSREPGELFF,TGTGCCAGCAGCTTAAGCAGGGAACCCGGGGAGCTGTTTTTT
-,TRBV6-5,TRBJ2-7,TRBD1,CASSRTGQGSYEQYF,TGTGCCAGCAGCCGCACTGGACAGGGATCCTACGAGCAGTACTTC
-,TRBV12-3/TRBV12-4,TRBJ2-1,-,CASSLSSYNEQFF,TGTGCCAGCAGTTTAAGCTCCTACAATGAGCAGTTCTTC
-,TRBV6-5,TRBJ1-2,-,CASSYSARGNYGYTF,TGTGCCAGCAGTTACTCGGCCAGGGGAAACTATGGCTACACCTTC
-,TRBV28,TRBJ2-3,TRBD2,CASRRGGPSTDTQYF,TGTGCCAGCAGACGCGGGGGGCCTAGCACAGATACGCAGTATTTT
-,TRBV18,TRBJ1-6,TRBD1,CASSSDRGNSPLHF,TGTGCCAGCTCATCCGACAGGGGAAATTCACCCCTCCACTTT
-,TRBV7-8,TRBJ2-7,TRBD2,CASRPPGTSGSEQYF,TGTGCCAGCAGGCCCCCCGGGACTAGCGGGAGCGAGCAGTACTTC
few,TRBV6-6,TRBJ1-1,-,CASRSMNTEAFF,TGTGCCAGCAGGAGCATGAACACTGAAGCTTTCTTT
-,TRBV6-5,TRBJ2-7,-,CASSDSGDTYEQYF,TGTGCCAGCAGTGACTCAGGGGATACCTACGAGCAGTACTTC
-,TRBV14,TRBJ1-2,-,CASSQDWRGYTF,TGTGCCAGCAGCCAAGATTGGAGGGGCTACACCTTC
-,TRBV5-1,TRBJ2-3,-,CASRGRLGSDTQYF,TGCGCCAGCAGAGGGAGGCTCGGATCGGATACGCAGTATTTT
-,TRBV7-9,TRBJ1-1,-,CASSLGASPEAFF,TGTGCCAGCAGCTTGGGGGCCTCCCCCGAAGCTTTCTTT
-,TRBV19,TRBJ2-7,TRBD2,CASSASGGAYEQYF,TGTGCCAGTAGTGCTAGCGGGGGGGCCTACGAGCAGTACTTC
-,TRBV19,TRBJ1-2,TRBD1,CASSILGQLYGYTF,TGTGCCAGTAGTATCCTGGGACAGCTCTATGGCTACACCTTC
-,TRBV27,TRBJ2-7,-,CASSLRVTYEQYF,TGTGCCAGCAGTTTGCGGGTGACCTACGAGCAGTACTTC
-,TRBV28,TRBJ1-2,TRBD1,CASSKGQVPNYGYTF,TGTGCCAGCAGTAAGGGACAGGTCCCCAACTATGGCTACACCTTC
-,TRBV6-4,TRBJ2-7,-,CASSDSADEQYF,TGTGCCAGCAGTGACTCAGCAGACGAGCAGTACTTC
-,TRBV4-2,TRBJ2-3,-,CASSQDQITDTQYF,TGTGCCAGCAGCCAAGACCAGATCACAGATACGCAGTATTTT
few,TRBV7-9,TRBJ1-3,TRBD1,CAGDRGNSLSGNTIYF,TGTGCCGGGGACAGGGGAAACTCTCTCTCTGGAAACACCATATATTTT
-,TRBV25-1,TRBJ1-1,-,CASRPLGQNTEAFF,TGTGCCAGCAGACCCCTGGGACAGAACACTGAAGCTTTCTTT
-,TRBV14,TRBJ2-3,-,CASSQDRGPDTQYF,TGTGCCAGCAGCCAAGACAGGGGCCCAGATACGCAGTATTTT
-,TRBV28,TRBJ1-2,TRBD1,CASKTGGPNYGYTF,TGTGCCAGCAAAACAGGGGGCCCTAACTATGGCTACACCTTC
few,TRBV4-2,TRBJ1-2,-,CASSHHTDSNYGYTF,TGTGCCAGCAGCCACCATACCGACAGCAACTATGGCTACACCTTC
-,TRBV18,TRBJ2-1,-,CASSPRVDNEQFF,TGTGCCAGCTCACCGAGGGTTGACAATGAGCAGTTCTTC
-,TRBV20-1,TRBJ1-5,TRBD1,CSANDRGFSNQPQHF,TGCAGTGCTAATGACAGGGGATTTAGCAATCAGCCCCAGCATTTT
-,TRBV7-2,TRBJ2-1,-,CASTRINEQFF,TGTGCCAGCACCCGAATCAATGAGCAGTTCTTC
-,TRBV2,TRBJ2-3,-,CASSEEIAAGTDTQYF,TGTGCCAGCAGTGAAGAAATAGCGGCGGGCACAGATACGCAGTATTTT
once,TRBV19,TRBJ1-5,-,CASSSQGGNQPQHF,TGTGCCAGTAGTAGTCAGGGTGGCAATCAGCCCCAGCATTTT
-,TRBV27,TRBJ1-4,TRBD1,CASSYDRGEKLFF,TGTGCCAGCAGTTACGACAGGGGTGAAAAACTGTTTTTT